The 4 T cell receptor beta chains below all came from one sample that was sequenced in a study of shared clonotypes between healthy human individuals. Clones were read by immunoSEQ multiplex PCR, and TCRdb kept only the in-frame ones, dropping some. The sample has more than 2,000,000 clones, about 92% seen once; the top ten hold 0.35% to 0.5%. The specimen sequenced was naive CD4+ T cells from PBMCs. Subset meaning: CD45RA+ positively selected. Receptors originate from a man in his late teens or twenties in good health. Some clones in this sample may be carry-over from other donors' samples.

V and J are TRBV2 and TRBJ2-5; D possibly matches TRBD1 or TRBD2 (6 bases each). Germline CDR1 and CDR2: SNHLY and FYNNEI. The CDR3 covers 15 residues. V lost 3 bases and J lost 4, with 15 bases in between. The CDR3 loop is CASSEGRGGGETQYF. In DNA form, the CDR3 reads TGTGCCAGCAGTGAGGGCAGGGGAGGCGGAGAGACCCAGTACTTC.

The J gene is TRBJ1-2, the V gene TRBV19; a possible D gene is TRBD1 (5 bases). CDR1 and CDR2 from the germline V gene are LNHDA and SQIVND (reference sequence). The ends were cut back, 4 bases at V and 5 bases at J, with 14 bases in the middle. The CDR3 is 14 amino acids. The DNA of the CDR3 is TGTGCCAGTAGTAAATCAGGGACGTCTTATGGCTACACCTTC. Encoded protein: CASSKSGTSYGYTF. Full variable domain (rest looked up from reference TRBV19 and TRBJ1-2): DGGITQSPKYLFRKEGQNVTLSCEQNLNHDAMYWYRQDPGQGLRLIYYSQIVNDFQKGDIAEGYSVSREKKESFPLTVTSAQKNPTAFYLCASSKSGTSYGYTFGSGTRLTVV.

This chain connects TRBV6-1 to TRBJ1-2; no reliable D call. The CDR3 sequence is 12 residues long. Germline values: CDR1 MNHNS, CDR2 SASEGT. V lost 6 bases and J 1 base, leaving 6 bases between the germline ends. This CDR3 is CASSRDNYGYTF. CDR3 bases: TGTGCCAGCAGCCGGGATAACTATGGCTACACCTTC.

The V gene is TRBV4-1, the J gene TRBJ2-1; 8 nucleotides align to TRBD1. Germline CDR1 and CDR2: MGHRA and YSYEKL. V gave up 4 bases and J gave up 3 bases; unmatched junction bases: 8. The CDR3 is made up of 16 amino acids. The CDR3 coding sequence is TGCGCCAGCAGCCCCCTAACGGGACAGGACTACAATGAGCAGTTCTTC. It encodes CASSPLTGQDYNEQFF.